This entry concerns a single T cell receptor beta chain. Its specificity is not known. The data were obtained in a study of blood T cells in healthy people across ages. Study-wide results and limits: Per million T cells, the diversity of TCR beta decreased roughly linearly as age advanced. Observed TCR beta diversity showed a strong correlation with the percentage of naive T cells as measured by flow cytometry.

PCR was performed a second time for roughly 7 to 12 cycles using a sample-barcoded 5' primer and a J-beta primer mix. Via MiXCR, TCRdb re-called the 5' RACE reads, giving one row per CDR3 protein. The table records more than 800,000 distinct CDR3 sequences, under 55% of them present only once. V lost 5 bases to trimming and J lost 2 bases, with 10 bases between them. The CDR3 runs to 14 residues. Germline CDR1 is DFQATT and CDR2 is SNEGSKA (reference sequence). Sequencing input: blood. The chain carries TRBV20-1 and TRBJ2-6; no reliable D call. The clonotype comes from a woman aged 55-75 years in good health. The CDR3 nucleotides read TGCAGTGCTGTTCCGGGTACTGGGGCCAACGTCCTGACTTTC. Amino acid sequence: CSAVPGTGANVLTF.